Below, 8 T cell receptor beta chains from the same sample are listed, as sequenced in a study of blood T cell repertoires in COVID-19. Assay: immunoSEQ multiplex PCR; the TCRdb copy retains only in-frame clones and omits some. Of roughly 260,000 clones in the sample, approximately 85% were seen once. Sequencing input: PBMCs or T cells enriched from blood (not recorded which). These receptors were obtained from a woman aged 45-59 years who had recovered from COVID-19.

V gene TRBV7-9 combines with J gene TRBJ2-1; 13 positions match TRBD2. The V gene end was trimmed by 2 bases and the J gene end by 10 bases; junction bases not matched to a gene: 5. The CDR3 runs 15 residues. Germline-derived CDR1 and CDR2 are SEHNR and FQNEAQ (reference sequence). The CDR3 DNA reads as TGTGCCAGCAGCTTACTCCCGGGACTAGCGGGAGAGCAGTTCTTC. It specifies CASSLLPGLAGEQFF.

The chain has TRBV7-3 and TRBJ2-3; D perhaps matches TRBD2 (5 bases). V lost 5 bases, J lost 4 bases, and 10 bases lay in between. CDR1 is SGHTA and CDR2 is FQGTGA in the germline V gene. The CDR3 is made up of 13 amino acids. The CDR3 DNA reads as TGTGCCAGCAGCGGCCCCGGGGCAGATACGCAGTATTTT. It translates to CASSGPGADTQYF.

J is TRBJ2-1 and V is TRBV28, with a tentative D call TRBD2 (5 bases). Trimming pared 2 bases from V and 13 bases from J, leaving 12 bases between. The CDR3 extends over 12 amino acids. Germline lookup yields CDR1 MDHEN and CDR2 SYDVKM. In DNA form, the CDR3 reads TGTGCCAGCAGTTTAAGGAGGCCAGCCCAGTTCTTC. This translates into CASSLRRPAQFF.

V gene TRBV18 combines with J gene TRBJ2-2, with 10 bases aligning to TRBD1. Trimming cost V 4 bases and J 6 bases; bases outside gene matches: 14. This CDR3 spans 18 amino acids. Per the germline V gene, CDR1 is KGHSH and CDR2 is LQKENI. This CDR3 is CASSLETGTGVSAGELFF. The CDR3 region has the DNA TGTGCCAGCTCACTCGAAACCGGGACAGGGGTGTCTGCCGGGGAGCTGTTTTTT.

In its sample, this clone was seen a few times. The rearrangement joins TRBV27 to TRBJ1-4, with D unclear. CDR1 MNHEY and CDR2 SMNVEV come from the germline V gene (reference sequence). This CDR3 has 16 amino acids. The V end lost 2 bases, the J end lost 2 bases, and 12 bases lay between the germline ends. The CDR3 is CASSLVRSSTNEKLFF. CDR3 nucleotides: TGTGCCAGCAGTTTAGTCAGGTCCTCTACTAATGAAAAACTGTTTTTT.

The V and J genes are TRBV7-9 and TRBJ2-7; TRBD1 aligns across 7 bases. The germline CDR1 and CDR2 sequences are SEHNR and FQNEAQ (reference sequence). Trimming at V came to 5 bases and at J to 3 bases, leaving 13 bases not matched to a gene. This CDR3 region has 16 residues. The CDR3 spells CASSPRQGGSYYEQYF. The CDR3 coding sequence is TGTGCCAGCAGCCCCCGACAGGGTGGGTCTTACTACGAGCAGTACTTC.

This chain uses TRBV28 with TRBJ1-6; 7 bases agree with TRBD1. Germline CDR1 reads MDHEN; CDR2 reads SYDVKM. This CDR3 comprises 15 residues. The ends lost 2 bases at V and 10 bases at J; junction bases unmatched: 8. The CDR3 region has the DNA TGTGCCAGCAGTTTACTACAGGGGCTAGGCTCACCCCTCCACTTT. Translating it yields CASSLLQGLGSPLHF.

V usage is TRBV6-5 and J usage is TRBJ1-1; D unclear. V lost 2 bases and J lost 7, with 5 bases in between. This CDR3 has 11 residues. Germline CDR1 and CDR2: MNHEY and SVGAGI. The CDR3 loop is CASSYHGEAFF. In DNA form, the CDR3 reads TGTGCCAGCAGTTACCACGGTGAAGCTTTCTTT.